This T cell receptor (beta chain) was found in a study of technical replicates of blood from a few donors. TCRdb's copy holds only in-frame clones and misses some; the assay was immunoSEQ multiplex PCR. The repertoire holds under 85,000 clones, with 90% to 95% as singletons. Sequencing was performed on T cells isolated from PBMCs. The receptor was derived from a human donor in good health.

DNA for the CDR3: TGCGCCAGCAGCTTCGGAAGCGGGGGGTTAGATACGCAGTATTTT. This codes for CASSFGSGGLDTQYF. J is TRBJ2-3 and V is TRBV5-1; 9 positions match TRBD2. Germline V lookup: CDR1 SGHRS, CDR2 YFSETQ. This CDR3 is built from 15 residues. V was pared by 2 bases and J by 5 bases, with 6 bases of the junction left unmatched. The whole variable domain, filled in from reference TRBV5-1 and TRBJ2-3, reads KAGVTQTPRYLIKTRGQQVTLSCSPISGHRSVSWYQQTPGQGLQFLFEYFSETQRNKGNFPGRFSGRQFSNSRSEMNVSTLELGDSALYLCASSFGSGGLDTQYFGPGTRLTVL.